What follows are 21 T cell receptor beta chains derived from one specimen sequenced in a study of shared clonotypes between healthy human individuals. Naive CD8 populations comprised CD45RO-negative cells positively selected for CCR7, excluding terminally differentiated effector memory CD45RA+ cells. Using immunoSEQ multiplex PCR, the repertoire was profiled, and TCRdb retains in-frame clones only, with some absent. The table includes roughly 590,000 clones, nearly 97% detected once. Sequencing was carried out using naive CD8+ T cells sorted from blood. The receptors stem from a woman in her 30s in good health.

The V gene is TRBV10-3, the J gene TRBJ2-7; D possibly corresponds to TRBD1 (6 bases). This CDR3 spans 12 amino acids. The V and J ends lost 7 bases and 3 bases respectively, with 10 bases between them. Germline V gives CDR1 ENHRY, CDR2 SYGVKD. CDR3 loop: CAITEGHYEQYF. In DNA form, the CDR3 reads TGTGCCATCACCGAGGGACACTACGAGCAGTACTTC.

This clone was observed once. This sequence joins TRBV9 and TRBJ2-6; D is unresolved. Germline-derived CDR1 and CDR2 are SGDLS and YYNGEE. The germline V and J ends were trimmed by 1 base and 1 base, with 6 bases remaining between them. This CDR3 spans 15 amino acids. CDR3 sequence: CASSVKGSGANVLTF. The CDR3, as DNA: TGTGCCAGCAGCGTAAAGGGATCTGGGGCCAACGTCCTGACTTTC.

Regarding this clone: The sample holds other DNA sequences that translate to the same CDR3. This chain connects TRBV7-9 to TRBJ1-2; D gene unclear. The CDR3 is 11 residues long. Germline V gene lookup returns CDR1 SEHNR and CDR2 FQNEAQ (reference sequence). The V end was cut by 1 base, the J end by 6 bases, with 3 bases between. The CDR3 reads CASSLGDGYTF. The CDR3 DNA is TGTGCCAGCAGCTTAGGAGATGGCTACACCTTC.

The chain has TRBV9 and TRBJ2-3, with 7 bases fitting TRBD1. V gave up 3 bases and J gave up 2 bases; unmatched junction bases: 3. The CDR3 spans 14 residues. Germline V CDR1 and CDR2: SGDLS, YYNGEE. CDR3 DNA sequence: TGTGCCAGCAGCGCGGGACAGAACACAGATACGCAGTATTTT. Residues: CASSAGQNTDTQYF. Based on the CDR3 plus reference TRBV9 and TRBJ2-3, the full variable domain is DSGVTQTPKHLITATGQRVTLRCSPRSGDLSVYWYQQSLDQGLQFLIQYYNGEERAKGNILERFSAQQFPDLHSELNLSSLELGDSALYFCASSAGQNTDTQYFGPGTRLTVL.

J is TRBJ2-3 and V is TRBV27, with 12 bases identical to TRBD2. V shed 8 bases and J 0 bases; nucleotides not matched to a gene: 3. The CDR3 extends over 15 amino acids. Germline V gives CDR1 MNHEY, CDR2 SMNVEV (reference sequence). CDR3 amino acids: CASRGLAGSTDTQYF. As DNA, the CDR3 is TGTGCCAGCCGAGGACTAGCGGGGAGCACAGATACGCAGTATTTT.

CDR3 nucleotide sequence: TGTGCCAGCAGCTTGCAGTCTACCTACGAGCAGTACTTC. Its translation: CASSLQSTYEQYF. The rearrangement joins TRBV11-1 to TRBJ2-7; D gene unclear. The CDR3 totals 13 residues. Germline V lookup: CDR1 SGHAT, CDR2 FQDESV (reference sequence). V was cut by 3 bases and J by 2 bases, with 8 bases left in between.

This sequence joins TRBV11-2 and TRBJ2-7, with a weak D call TRBD1 (6 bases). Germline CDR1 reads SGHAT; CDR2 reads FQNNGV. This CDR3 contains 14 residues. Trimming removed 2 bases from V and 4 bases from J, with 12 bases in between. CDR3 nucleotide sequence: TGTGCCAGCAGCTTAACACTAGGGGGTTACGAGCAGTACTTC. It codes for CASSLTLGGYEQYF.

The CDR3 region is CASSETADDEKLFF. The CDR3 coding sequence is TGTGCCAGCAGTGAAACGGCAGATGATGAAAAACTGTTTTTT. The chain couples TRBV2 to TRBJ1-4; D unclear. V lost 2 bases, J lost 6 bases, and 10 bases lay in between. Germline lookup yields CDR1 SNHLY and CDR2 FYNNEI. The CDR3 contains 14 residues.

The chain links TRBV2 to TRBJ1-1; D not resolved. V was clipped by 3 bases and J by 2 bases, with 10 bases between them. The V gene's germline CDR1 is SNHLY and CDR2 FYNNEI. The CDR3 length is 14 residues. CDR3 residues: CASSEFRLNTEAFF. For the CDR3, the DNA is TGTGCCAGCAGTGAGTTCAGACTAAACACTGAAGCTTTCTTT.

Written as DNA, the CDR3 is TGTGCCAGCTCATCAGAACCAATCCTCCAAGAGACCCAGTACTTC. Translation: CASSSEPILQETQYF. The chain combines TRBV18 with TRBJ2-5; D not certain. V lost 5 bases, J lost 1 base, and 14 bases lay in between. The CDR3 extends over 15 amino acids. The germline V gene has CDR1 KGHSH and CDR2 LQKENI.

The rearrangement joins TRBV2 to TRBJ1-5; TRBD1 aligns across 10 bases. V trimming: 5 bases; J trimming: 6 bases; junction bases outside the gene matches: 7. Germline V gene sequence: CDR1 SNHLY, CDR2 FYNNEI. The CDR3 covers 15 residues. The CDR3 nucleotides are TGTGCCAGCAGTATAGGACAGGGGGTCGGTCAGCCCCAGCATTTT. Amino acid sequence: CASSIGQGVGQPQHF. Using reference TRBV2 and TRBJ1-5 for the parts outside the CDR3, the full variable domain is EPEVTQTPSHQVTQMGQEVILRCVPISNHLYFYWYRQILGQKVEFLVSFYNNEISEKSEIFDDQFSVERPDGSNFTLKIRSTKLEDSAMYFCASSIGQGVGQPQHFGDGTRLSIL.

Of note for this clone: The sample carries other DNA sequences with the same CDR3. V and J are TRBV19 and TRBJ1-5; 10 nucleotides line up with TRBD1. Trimming removed 5 bases from V and 7 bases from J; junction bases left unmatched: 5. The CDR3 spans 14 residues. Germline values: CDR1 LNHDA, CDR2 SQIVND (reference sequence). The CDR3: CASSVRDRGQPQHF. DNA for the CDR3: TGTGCCAGTAGTGTCCGGGACAGGGGCCAGCCCCAGCATTTT.

The J gene is TRBJ2-7, the V gene TRBV5-4, with 8 bases lining up with TRBD2. The junction had 9 bases not matched to a gene; V was cut back by 1 base and J by 6 bases. This CDR3 has 15 residues. CDR1 SGHNT and CDR2 YYREEE come from the germline V gene (reference sequence). The CDR3 here is CASSLSGAGGSEQYF. The CDR3, as DNA: TGTGCCAGCAGCTTGAGCGGCGCGGGAGGCTCCGAGCAGTACTTC.

This rearrangement joins TRBV19 to TRBJ1-4, with 7 bases lining up with TRBD1. The CDR3 is 13 amino acids. Germline V gene sequence: CDR1 LNHDA, CDR2 SQIVND (reference sequence). Losses at the gene ends were 8 bases for V and 7 bases for J; bases not matched to a gene: 7. CDR3: CASADRDGEKLFF. DNA of the CDR3: TGTGCCAGTGCCGACAGGGATGGTGAAAAACTGTTTTTT.

This clone has a single count. The chain carries TRBV5-6 and TRBJ1-1; D is unclear. The CDR3 runs 13 residues. V was cut by 3 bases and J by 4 bases, with 10 bases left in between. The V gene's germline CDR1 is SGHDT and CDR2 YYEEEE. The CDR3 region is CASSYQEGTEAFF. In DNA form, the CDR3 reads TGTGCCAGCAGCTACCAGGAGGGCACTGAAGCTTTCTTT.

This clone was counted a single time. The chain links TRBV29-1 to TRBJ2-3; TRBD2 matches at 9 bases. Unmatched junction bases numbered 7, after V lost 5 bases and J lost 1 base. Germline CDR1 reads SQVTM; CDR2 reads ANQGSEA. The CDR3 runs to 15 residues. The CDR3 sequence: CSVWGSGSGTDTQYF. In DNA form, the CDR3 reads TGCAGCGTTTGGGGTAGCGGGAGTGGCACAGATACGCAGTATTTT.

The count of this clone is one. CDR3 nucleotides: TGTGCCAGCGGTTCCTACGAGCAGTACTTC. The encoded protein is CASGSYEQYF. The rearrangement joins TRBV6-5 to TRBJ2-7; D is undetermined. The CDR3 loop spans 10 amino acids. The germline gives CDR1 MNHEY, CDR2 SVGAGI. V was pared by 8 bases and J by 1 base, with 3 bases between.

This clone was recorded only once. The chain uses TRBV5-4 and TRBJ2-7, with D possibly being TRBD2 (7 bases). The V and J ends lost 6 bases and 1 base respectively, with 14 bases between them. Germline loops: CDR1 SGHNT, CDR2 YYREEE (reference sequence). CDR3 length equals 14 residues. CDR3 DNA sequence: TGTGCCAGCACTCCGGGGGGCGGTTCCTACGAGCAGTACTTC. It encodes CASTPGGGSYEQYF.

The V and J genes are TRBV28 and TRBJ2-1; TRBD2 aligns across 11 bases. The trim removed 3 bases at V and 10 bases at J, leaving 8 bases unmatched. This CDR3 is 15 amino acids long. The germline gives CDR1 MDHEN, CDR2 SYDVKM. CDR3 residues: CASSFLLAGGGEQFF. The CDR3 DNA follows: TGTGCCAGCAGTTTTCTCCTAGCGGGAGGCGGGGAGCAGTTCTTC.

The gene calls are TRBV28 and TRBJ2-5; D is perhaps TRBD2 (6 bases). Trimming left V 5 bases short and J 3 bases short, with 16 bases between. The germline V gene has CDR1 MDHEN and CDR2 SYDVKM. The CDR3 has 15 amino acids. The CDR3: CASSDPNSGKETQYF. The CDR3 DNA reads as TGTGCCAGCAGTGACCCGAATAGCGGCAAAGAGACCCAGTACTTC. Full variable domain (rest looked up from reference TRBV28 and TRBJ2-5): DVKVTQSSRYLVKRTGEKVFLECVQDMDHENMFWYRQDPGLGLRLIYFSYDVKMKEKGDIPEGYSVSREKKERFSLILESASTNQTSMYLCASSDPNSGKETQYFGPGTRLLVL.

This clone has only one observation. The rearrangement links TRBV11-2 to TRBJ2-5, with no clear D. Between the trimmed V and J ends, which lost 0 bases and 1 base, there was a span of 9 bases. This CDR3 has 15 amino acids. Germline V gives CDR1 SGHAT, CDR2 FQNNGV. The CDR3 loop is CASSLDWSLQETQYF. CDR3 bases: TGTGCCAGCAGCTTAGATTGGTCCCTCCAAGAGACCCAGTACTTC. Complete variable domain (other parts from reference TRBV11-2 and TRBJ2-5): EAGVAQSPRYKIIEKRQSVAFWCNPISGHATLYWYQQILGQGPKLLIQFQNNGVVDDSQLPKDRFSAERLKGVDSTLKIQPAKLEDSAVYLCASSLDWSLQETQYFGPGTRLLVL.